A single sample is the source of the 24 T cell receptor beta chains below, sequenced in a study of early T cells in non-severe SARS-CoV-2 infection. MiXCR, run by TCRdb on the 5' RACE reads, gives a single entry per CDR3 protein. The profile shows tens of thousands of distinct CDR3 sequences, 10% to 15% of them singletons. The sample consisted of whole blood. Source of these receptors: an adult who was a healthcare worker with PCR-confirmed SARS-CoV-2 infection or an uninfected control (not recorded which).

This clonotype was observed a handful of times. CDR3 residues: CAIRQGSEQYF. The CDR3 DNA follows: TGTGCCATCAGGCAGGGGTCTGAGCAGTACTTC. The rearrangement uses TRBV10-3 and TRBJ2-7; D may be TRBD1 (6 bases). The CDR3 length is 11 residues. V dropped 6 bases and J dropped 7 bases, with 10 bases sitting between them. Germline CDR1 is ENHRY and CDR2 is SYGVKD.

This clonotype was counted between two and nine times. This chain joins TRBV6-2 or TRBV6-3 and TRBJ2-3; D tentatively reads TRBD1 or TRBD2 (5 bases each). CDR1 and CDR2 (germline): MNHEY, SVGEGT. V lost 5 bases to trimming and J lost 2 bases, with 11 bases between them. The CDR3 totals 14 residues. As DNA, the CDR3 is TGTGCCAGCAGTCCCTGGGACCTCACAGATACGCAGTATTTT. It codes for CASSPWDLTDTQYF.

This clonotype was seen repeatedly, ten times or more. For the CDR3, the DNA is TGCAGTGCTAGTGACGGGACTAGAACTCGAGAGCAGTTCTTC. Encoded protein: CSASDGTRTREQFF. V usage is TRBV20-1 and J usage is TRBJ2-1; 8 bases map to TRBD2. Per germline, CDR1 DFQATT and CDR2 SNEGSKA (reference sequence). The CDR3 spans 14 residues. V gave up 3 bases and J gave up 10 bases; unmatched junction bases: 11.

The chain is built from TRBV10-1 and TRBJ2-3; 11 bases are a match to TRBD2. CDR3 length: 16 amino acids. Trimming removed 4 bases from V and 1 base from J; junction bases left unmatched: 4. From germline, CDR1 is WNHNN and CDR2 SYGVQD (reference sequence). This CDR3 is CASSATSGGRTDTQYF. The DNA of the CDR3 is TGCGCCAGCAGTGCAACTAGCGGGGGCCGCACAGATACGCAGTATTTT.

The table lists this clonotype with many counts. This CDR3 reads CASSGDRGLSTDTQYF. CDR3 bases: TGTGCCAGCAGCGGGGACAGGGGACTTAGCACAGATACGCAGTATTTT. The rearrangement uses TRBV5-5 and TRBJ2-3; 10 nucleotides line up with TRBD1. This CDR3 contains 16 residues. V lost 4 bases and J lost 0; bases outside the gene matches: 5. CDR1 and CDR2 (germline): SGHKS, YYEKEE (reference sequence).

This clonotype was counted only a few times. This chain links TRBV4-1 with TRBJ1-3; no clear D. This CDR3 contains 15 residues. Trimming stripped 0 bases from V and 1 base from J, with 7 bases between. Germline V lookup: CDR1 MGHRA, CDR2 YSYEKL. CDR3 sequence (DNA): TGCGCCAGCAGCCAAGAGGACGTATCTGGAAACACCATATATTTT. Residues: CASSQEDVSGNTIYF.

The rearrangement joins TRBV21-1 to TRBJ2-4; no check of the table's D call, TRBD1, against the DNA was made. TRBV21-1 is described as a pseudogene. The CDR3 is 16 residues long. The CDR3 reads CAASWDTERVKNIQYF. CDR3 coding DNA: TGTGCCGCCAGCTGGGACACTGAGAGGGTCAAAAACATTCAGTACTTC.

The chain uses TRBV12-3 or TRBV12-4 and TRBJ2-1; TRBD2 matches at 7 bases. The CDR3 is 16 amino acids. V lost 3 bases, J lost 0 bases, and 5 bases stayed unmatched. The DNA of the CDR3 is TGTGCCAGCAGTTTTCTAGCGGCGAGCTCCTACAATGAGCAGTTCTTC. It codes for CASSFLAASSYNEQFF.

This clonotype was seen ten or more times. This rearrangement joins TRBV12-3 or TRBV12-4 to TRBJ2-3, with 7 bases identical to TRBD2. The CDR3 is 15 residues long. V lost 6 bases, J lost 1 base, and 7 bases stayed unmatched. CDR3 nucleotides: TGTGCCAGCAGCCCCCTGGCGGGGGGCACAGATACGCAGTATTTT. Translation: CASSPLAGGTDTQYF.

This clonotype was counted ten times or more. J is TRBJ2-1 and V is TRBV7-6, with a weak D call TRBD2 (7 bases). The V gene's germline CDR1 is SGHVS and CDR2 FNYEAQ. The CDR3 has 15 amino acids. V shed 4 bases and J shed 4 bases, with 14 bases lying between them. CDR3 protein: CASSYRAGAYNEQFF. The CDR3, as DNA: TGTGCCAGCAGCTACCGGGCGGGGGCTTACAATGAGCAGTTCTTC. Drawing the rest from reference TRBV7-6 and TRBJ2-1, the complete variable domain is GAGVSQSPRYKVTKRGQDVALRCDPISGHVSLYWYRQALGQGPEFLTYFNYEAQQDKSGLPNDRFSAERPEGSISTLTIQRTEQRDSAMYRCASSYRAGAYNEQFFGPGTRLTVL.

This clonotype was picked up a small number of times. The V and J genes are TRBV29-1 and TRBJ1-2; TRBD1 aligns across 10 bases. The length of the CDR3 is 15 residues. From germline, CDR1 is SQVTM and CDR2 ANQGSEA. V lost 5 bases, J lost 8 bases, and 14 bases stayed unmatched. The CDR3 DNA sequence: TGCAGCGTTCGGGACAGGGGCTCCCCCTCGAGGGGCTACACCTTC. This codes for CSVRDRGSPSRGYTF.

The chain is built from TRBV5-1 and TRBJ2-7; the D call may be TRBD1 or TRBD2 (6 bases each). CDR1 SGHRS and CDR2 YFSETQ come from the germline V gene. The V gene lost 2 bases and the J gene lost 6 bases, with 12 bases spanning the gap. This CDR3 has 13 amino acids. CDR3: CASSLQGGREQYF. CDR3 sequence (DNA): TGCGCCAGCAGCTTACAAGGGGGGCGCGAGCAGTACTTC. The whole variable domain, filled in from reference TRBV5-1 and TRBJ2-7, reads KAGVTQTPRYLIKTRGQQVTLSCSPISGHRSVSWYQQTPGQGLQFLFEYFSETQRNKGNFPGRFSGRQFSNSRSEMNVSTLELGDSALYLCASSLQGGREQYFGPGTRLTVT.

This chain joins TRBV6-6 and TRBJ2-2; 12 bases line up with TRBD2. Germline CDR1 and CDR2: MNHNY and SVGAGI (reference sequence). The CDR3 totals 14 residues. The CDR3 coding sequence is TGTGCTCTAGCGGGAGGGCCGAGCACCGGGGAGCTGTTTTTT. Translated, it gives CALAGGPSTGELFF.

In its sample, this clonotype was seen many times. This sequence joins TRBV3-1 and TRBJ1-6, with 7 bases fitting TRBD1. The germline gives CDR1 LGHDT, CDR2 YNNKEL (reference sequence). This CDR3 contains 14 residues. Trimming took 4 bases from V and 10 from J; bases not matched to a gene: 7. The CDR3 bases are TGTGCCAGCAGCCTACCGACAGGGAGCTCACCCCTCCACTTT. This gives the protein CASSLPTGSSPLHF.

The chain joins TRBV30 to TRBJ1-3; D gene unclear. The CDR3 consists of 15 residues. V was trimmed by 1 base and J by 0 bases, leaving 10 bases between them. CDR1 and CDR2 (germline): GTSNPN, SVGIG (reference sequence). Written as DNA, the CDR3 is TGTGCCTGGAGTGAGAGAGCGAACTCTGGAAACACCATATATTTT. Translation gives CAWSERANSGNTIYF.

The chain has TRBV29-1 and TRBJ2-7; unclear D gene. The germline V and J ends were trimmed by 4 bases and 3 bases, with 10 bases remaining between them. CDR3 size: 12 residues. Germline CDR1 is SQVTM and CDR2 is ANQGSEA. CDR3 loop: CSVGWASYEQYF. The CDR3 region has the DNA TGCAGCGTTGGGTGGGCGAGCTACGAGCAGTACTTC.

This chain uses TRBV4-1 with TRBJ1-1, with 7 nucleotides matching TRBD1. Germline trimming cut 3 bases from V and 4 bases from J; bases unmatched to any gene: 8. CDR1 and CDR2 from the germline V gene are MGHRA and YSYEKL. The CDR3 contains 15 residues. The CDR3 spells CASSQRQGAGTEAFF. The CDR3 nucleotides are TGCGCCAGCAGCCAGCGACAGGGCGCGGGCACTGAAGCTTTCTTT.

This clonotype was seen only a few times. DNA of the CDR3: TGTGCCAGCAGCGAGTCTCCATTAGCGGGAGGGTACAATGAGCAGTTCTTC. It codes for CASSESPLAGGYNEQFF. The chain has TRBV9 and TRBJ2-1; the match to TRBD2 covers 11 bases. The CDR3 sequence is 17 residues long. CDR1 and CDR2 from the germline V gene are SGDLS and YYNGEE. J lost 4 bases, V lost 3 bases, and 9 bases had no gene match. The entire variable domain, with the rest obtained from reference TRBV9 and TRBJ2-1, is as follows: DSGVTQTPKHLITATGQRVTLRCSPRSGDLSVYWYQQSLDQGLQFLIQYYNGEERAKGNILERFSAQQFPDLHSELNLSSLELGDSALYFCASSESPLAGGYNEQFFGPGTRLTVL.

The chain couples TRBV28 to TRBJ1-6; D not resolved. Germline lookup yields CDR1 MDHEN and CDR2 SYDVKM. The CDR3 extends over 13 amino acids. Trimming shortened V by 7 bases and J by 11 bases, and 15 bases separated the two germline ends. The CDR3 sequence: CASNPSDGTPLHF. CDR3 in DNA: TGTGCCAGCAACCCTTCTGATGGGACACCCCTCCACTTT.

This clonotype was detected a few times. Its ends do not fully match the called genes, so a read error is possible. The V gene is TRBV11-1, the J gene TRBJ2-1, with D maybe TRBD1 (6 bases). This CDR3 region has 13 residues. CDR1 is SGHAT and CDR2 is FQDESV in the germline V gene (reference sequence). CDR3 amino acids: CASSRSRTEEEIF. Written as DNA, the CDR3 is TGTGCCAGCAGCCGATCCCGGACAGAGGAGGAGATCTTC.

This clonotype was recorded a few times. V usage is TRBV11-3 and J usage is TRBJ2-7, with TRBD2 identical over 7 bases. This CDR3 is built from 15 residues. Germline assignment: CDR1 SGHNT and CDR2 YENEEA. The V and J ends lost 1 base and 0 bases, in that order; junction bases with no gene match: 3. The CDR3 is CASSLVRDYSYEQYF. DNA for the CDR3: TGTGCCAGCAGCTTAGTCCGGGACTACTCCTACGAGCAGTACTTC.

The sample holds many counts of this clonotype. This chain connects TRBV6-6 to TRBJ2-3; TRBD1 aligns across 7 bases. The length of the CDR3 is 13 residues. The V segment lost 7 bases and the J segment 4 bases; nucleotides outside the gene matches: 5. In germline, CDR1 is MNHNY, CDR2 SVGAGI (reference sequence). The CDR3 sequence is CASTLTGPDTQYF. The DNA for the CDR3 is TGTGCCAGCACCCTGACAGGGCCAGATACGCAGTATTTT.

This clonotype was observed a few times. V usage is TRBV3-1 and J usage is TRBJ2-5; TRBD2 might be the D (6 bases). Between the trimmed V and J ends, which lost 0 bases and 4 bases, there was a span of 18 bases. CDR1 LGHDT and CDR2 YNNKEL come from the germline V gene (reference sequence). CDR3 length equals 17 residues. CDR3: CASSQDRLFAGTETQYF. For the CDR3, the DNA is TGTGCCAGCAGCCAAGACCGGTTATTTGCGGGGACAGAGACCCAGTACTTC.

This clonotype turned up a few times. The chain links TRBV4-1 to TRBJ2-2; D is ambiguous. Trimming removed 1 base from V and 1 base from J, with 10 bases in between. The length of the CDR3 is 16 residues. The V gene's germline CDR1 is MGHRA and CDR2 YSYEKL. In DNA, the CDR3 is TGCGCCAGCAGCCAAGTTGGGCAGCGGAACACCGGGGAGCTGTTTTTT. Its protein product is CASSQVGQRNTGELFF.